This TCR beta chain came from a study of blood T cell repertoires in COVID-19. Looking at the study overall: The cDNA or gDNA used as material had been derived from T cells, B-cell-depleted T cells, or PBMCs.

Original analysis: For nucleated cells, counts were estimated from reference gene primer amplification. Sequenced by immunoSEQ multiplex PCR; TCRdb stores in-frame clones only, minus some. V, J and clone size are those of that table, while D and trimming were read from the DNA. The data contain 150,000 to 200,000 clones, around four fifths of them seen just once; the ten biggest clones take up more than 4.5%. The V gene's germline CDR1 is SGHRS and CDR2 YFSETQ. The CDR3 runs to 14 residues. The V end lost 1 base, the J end lost 0 bases, and 8 bases lay between the germline ends. The chain is built from TRBV5-1 and TRBJ2-7; D uncertain. Sequencing used peripheral blood. This receptor was taken from a woman aged 25 to 45 with acute or convalescent COVID-19. This CDR3 reads CASSLTLSSYEQYF. The CDR3 nucleotides are TGCGCCAGCAGCTTGACCCTGAGCTCCTACGAGCAGTACTTC.